This T cell receptor (beta chain) was captured in a study of blood T cell repertoires in COVID-19. Study in general: Acute-phase and convalescent COVID-19 samples originated in the United States, Italy and Spain.

Unmatched junction bases numbered 18, after V lost 7 bases and J lost 5 bases. This CDR3 spans 17 amino acids. Germline-derived CDR1 and CDR2 are MDHEN and SYDVKM. Authors' processing steps: Quantification of nucleated cells was approximated via reference gene primer amplification. Method: immunoSEQ multiplex PCR; TCRdb's copy keeps in-frame clones and lacks some. V and J calls and clone size are those listed in that table; D and trimming were worked out from the DNA. The table shows some 220,000 clones, with roughly 84% occurring only once. The V and J genes are TRBV28 and TRBJ2-7; 9 bases are a match to TRBD2. The clonotype was recovered from a woman in her 30s who had recovered from COVID-19. Sequencing input: peripheral blood. The CDR3 DNA is TGTGCCAGCACCCCGATTATTAGCGGGAGTCCTTGGGACGAGCAGTACTTC. It encodes CASTPIISGSPWDEQYF.